The clone carrying this T cell receptor (beta chain) was observed at least ten times. The data were taken from a study of quantifying T cell responses using KT2 cells. Background on the study: cDNA was made from DNase-treated RNA using alpha and beta constant primers.

An oligo carrying a UMI was ligated to the cDNA 3' end. First-round PCR used roughly 4 cycles and beta primers RC1.1 and RC1.2 covering TRBC1 and TRBC2. MiXCR, applied by TCRdb to the UMI-ligation and nested PCR reads, yields one record per CDR3 protein. This sample has tens of thousands of distinct CDR3 sequences, with 7.3% found just once. Between the trimmed V and J ends, which lost 5 bases and 4 bases, there was a span of 9 bases. Germline V gene data show CDR1 as MNHEY and CDR2 as SVGAGI. CDR3 length: 14 amino acids. The sequenced sample was PBMCs spiked with cells of the T cell clone KT2. The chain combines TRBV6-5 with TRBJ2-6; D not resolved. The receptor comes from a human donor. The CDR3 region has the DNA TGTGCCAGCAGTACGTACGCGGGGGCCAACGTCCTGACTTTC. Its translation is CASSTYAGANVLTF.